The 18 T cell receptor beta chains below all came from one sample that was sequenced in a study of CD8 T cells in ankylosing spondylitis. One entry per CDR3 protein results from TCRdb running MiXCR on the 5' RACE reads. Altogether about 36,000 distinct CDR3 sequences are present, about an eighth being singletons, with the ten largest covering about 30%. The material sequenced was synovial fluid, either unsorted or a sorted T cell fraction (not recorded which). The receptors derive from a male donor with ankylosing spondylitis.

The chain uses TRBV9 and TRBJ1-1; D possibly corresponds to TRBD1 (5 bases). Between the trimmed V and J ends, which lost 0 bases and 7 bases, there was a span of 19 bases. CDR3 length: 16 residues. The V gene's germline CDR1 is SGDLS and CDR2 YYNGEE. The DNA for the CDR3 is TGTGCCAGCAGCGTAGGTTCTTCAGGGAGGGGAGATGAAGCTTTCTTT. It is translated as CASSVGSSGRGDEAFF.

This chain uses TRBV20-1 with TRBJ2-3; D is uncertain. The V and J ends lost 0 bases and 7 bases respectively, with 5 bases between them. The V gene's germline CDR1 is DFQATT and CDR2 SNEGSKA (reference sequence). CDR3 length: 11 residues. CDR3 region: CSAREPYTQYF. DNA of the CDR3: TGCAGTGCTAGAGAACCTTATACGCAGTATTTT.

This chain uses TRBV5-1 with TRBJ2-7; D not resolved. Deletions cut 2 bases from V and 0 bases from J, with 6 bases between. This CDR3 has 13 residues. From germline, CDR1 is SGHRS and CDR2 YFSETQ. CDR3: CASSFTASYEQYF. CDR3 DNA: TGCGCCAGCAGCTTTACAGCCTCCTACGAGCAGTACTTC.

About this clonotype itself: At one boundary the junction diverges from the germline segment, which might be a read error. This chain joins TRBV30 and TRBJ2-7, with D unresolved. The CDR3 has 14 amino acids. Germline CDR1 is GTSNPN and CDR2 is SVGIG (reference sequence). CDR3 amino acids: CGWGDTAEYCEQYF. CDR3 bases: TGTGGCTGGGGTGACACCGCAGAGTATTGCGAGCAGTACTTC.

This clonotype was picked up a small number of times. This sequence joins TRBV27 and TRBJ2-1; D not resolved. The V end was cut by 7 bases, the J end by 1 base, with 11 bases between. The CDR3 is 14 residues long. The germline gives CDR1 MNHEY, CDR2 SMNVEV (reference sequence). The CDR3 sequence is CASNRGPSYNEQFF. The CDR3, as DNA: TGTGCCAGCAATCGTGGACCTTCCTACAATGAGCAGTTCTTC.

This clonotype was seen a few times. The chain couples TRBV29-1 to TRBJ2-5; the match to TRBD1 covers 7 bases. With V trimmed by 4 bases and J by 7 bases, 12 bases remained unmatched. The CDR3 spans 14 residues. Germline lookup yields CDR1 SQVTM and CDR2 ANQGSEA. The CDR3 protein is CSVGPGQDPGTQYF. The DNA of the CDR3 is TGCAGCGTTGGTCCCGGACAGGACCCGGGGACCCAGTACTTC.

The sample holds many counts of this clonotype. This rearrangement joins TRBV18 to TRBJ2-7; D gene ambiguous. Germline CDR1 is KGHSH and CDR2 is LQKENI. CDR3 length equals 11 residues. V lost 6 bases and J lost 5, with 8 bases in between. Here the CDR3 reads CASSDLHEQYF. CDR3 sequence (DNA): TGTGCCAGCTCCGACCTTCACGAGCAGTACTTC. The full variable domain, in which reference TRBV18 and TRBJ2-7 provide the parts outside the CDR3, is NAGVMQNPRHLVRRRGQEARLRCSPMKGHSHVYWYRQLPEEGLKFMVYLQKENIIDESGMPKERFSAEFPKEGPSILRIQQVVRGDSAAYFCASSDLHEQYFGPGTRLTVT.

This clonotype has a handful of counts. The CDR3 loop reads CASSFYGGGRISTQYF. CDR3 nucleotides: TGTGCCAGCAGCTTTTATGGCGGGGGACGGATTTCGACCCAGTACTTC. This chain connects TRBV7-2 to TRBJ2-5, with 7 bases fitting TRBD2. The CDR3 length is 16 residues. V was clipped by 3 bases and J by 7 bases; unmatched bases: 14. Germline CDR1 SGHTA, CDR2 FQGNSA.

This clonotype was recorded many times. V is TRBV4-3 and J is TRBJ1-6, with D tentatively TRBD1 (5 bases). V was pared by 5 bases and J by 4 bases, with 9 bases between. Germline assignment: CDR1 LGHNA and CDR2 YSLEER. This CDR3 is built from 14 residues. The CDR3 is CASSSGRYNSPLHF. In nucleotides, the CDR3 is TGCGCCAGCAGCTCGGGACGGTATAATTCACCCCTCCACTTT.

The V and J genes are TRBV20-1 and TRBJ1-1; TRBD1 matches 10 bases. The V gene's germline CDR1 is DFQATT and CDR2 SNEGSKA (reference sequence). The CDR3 contains 15 residues. V shed 5 bases, J shed 1 base, and the junction held 7 bases outside the gene matches. The CDR3 here is CSAPRRQGANTEAFF. In DNA form, the CDR3 reads TGCAGTGCTCCCCGACGACAGGGGGCGAACACTGAAGCTTTCTTT.

This clonotype was seen repeatedly, ten times or more. This chain links TRBV9 with TRBJ2-2; TRBD1 agrees at 9 bases. The V gene's germline CDR1 is SGDLS and CDR2 YYNGEE. The CDR3 covers 15 residues. J was trimmed by 5 bases and V by 4 bases; bases with no gene match: 6. CDR3 DNA: TGTGCCAGCAGCCCACGGGACAGGGTGACCGGGGAGCTGTTTTTT. As protein: CASSPRDRVTGELFF.

The chain employs TRBV7-2 and TRBJ2-3; D is unclear. This CDR3 is 12 amino acids long. The V and J ends lost 5 bases and 4 bases respectively, with 7 bases between them. Germline V lookup: CDR1 SGHTA, CDR2 FQGNSA. The CDR3 reads CASSQMPDTQYF. The CDR3 nucleotides are TGTGCCAGCAGCCAGATGCCAGATACGCAGTATTTT.

On this clonotype: The junction differs from germline at one of its ends, possibly a read error. This chain uses TRBV11-2 with TRBJ2-1, with TRBD2 matching 9 bases. Germline values: CDR1 SGHAT, CDR2 FQNNGV. This CDR3 region has 15 residues. The CDR3 sequence is CVSSLLAGVYNEQFF. The CDR3 DNA follows: TGTGTCAGCAGCTTATTAGCGGGAGTGTACAATGAGCAGTTCTTC.

This clonotype showed up just a few times. The chain has TRBV6-5 and TRBJ2-7; 7 nucleotides align to TRBD1. CDR1 and CDR2 from the germline V gene are MNHEY and SVGAGI. Trimming took 4 bases from V and 2 from J; bases not matched to a gene: 11. CDR3 length: 16 residues. In nucleotides, the CDR3 is TGTGCCAGCAGTTCCGTCGGACAGGACTCCGCCTACGAGCAGTACTTC. Translating gives CASSSVGQDSAYEQYF.

The genes are TRBV20-1 and TRBJ2-4; D is undetermined. CDR3 length equals 15 residues. Trimming cost V 3 bases and J 0 bases, with 12 bases left between them. From germline, CDR1 is DFQATT and CDR2 SNEGSKA (reference sequence). CDR3 DNA: TGCAGTGCTAGGGCGGATCCTTTAGCCAAAAACATTCAGTACTTC. It encodes CSARADPLAKNIQYF.

This clonotype was observed a few times. The rearrangement uses TRBV6-4 and TRBJ2-2, with a tentative D call TRBD2 (6 bases). The length of the CDR3 is 15 residues. The V and J ends lost 3 bases and 4 bases respectively, with 12 bases between them. Germline V lookup: CDR1 MRHNA, CDR2 SNTAGT. The CDR3 here is CASSEGLASTGELFF. In nucleotides, the CDR3 is TGTGCCAGCAGTGAAGGGCTAGCGAGCACCGGGGAGCTGTTTTTT.

This clonotype occurred a few times. The chain is built from TRBV3-1 and TRBJ2-7, with D tentatively TRBD2 (6 bases). Trimming took off 0 bases at V and 4 bases at J, with 19 bases between the two ends. The CDR3 has 17 amino acids. Germline assignment: CDR1 LGHDT and CDR2 YNNKEL (reference sequence). Written as DNA, the CDR3 is TGTGCCAGCAGCCAAGAATTTTTTGGGAGGCTTCGTTACGAGCAGTACTTC. This translates into CASSQEFFGRLRYEQYF.

This clonotype was seen a handful of times. The gene calls are TRBV7-8 and TRBJ2-7, with a tentative D call TRBD1 (6 bases). The CDR3 consists of 14 residues. The V gene's germline CDR1 is SGHVS and CDR2 FQNEAQ. V was shortened by 10 bases and J by 0 bases, with 16 bases between the two germline ends. CDR3 sequence (DNA): TGTGCCACCACCGCCACAGGGAGCTCCTACGAGCAGTACTTC. Its translation is CATTATGSSYEQYF. The variable domain in full, completed from reference TRBV7-8 and TRBJ2-7, reads GAGVSQSPRYKVAKRGQDVALRCDPISGHVSLFWYQQALGQGPEFLTYFQNEAQLDKSGLPSDRFFAERPEGSVSTLKIQRTQQEDSAVYLCATTATGSSYEQYFGPGTRLTVT.